The next 9 T cell receptor beta chains were all read from a single sample in a study of blood T cell repertoires in COVID-19. The method was immunoSEQ multiplex PCR; TCRdb's version includes in-frame clones alone and lacks a portion of them. Of roughly 130,000 clones listed, 70% to 85% are singletons. The specimen was peripheral blood. The receptors originated from a woman aged 60 to 75 with acute or convalescent COVID-19.

This chain connects TRBV5-5 to TRBJ2-1; D remains unclear. This CDR3 is built from 15 residues. Germline loops: CDR1 SGHKS, CDR2 YYEKEE (reference sequence). The germline V and J ends were trimmed by 6 bases and 0 bases, with 13 bases remaining between them. CDR3 amino acids: CASMRRYSSYNEQFF. DNA of the CDR3: TGTGCCAGCATGAGGCGATATAGCTCCTACAATGAGCAGTTCTTC.

With regard to this clone: Mismatch with germline at one junction end may stem from a read error. V and J are TRBV7-8 and TRBJ2-7; TRBD1 matches 9 bases. CDR3 size: 13 residues. Germline values: CDR1 SGHVS, CDR2 FQNEAQ. The CDR3 nucleotides read TGTGCCAGCAGCCTCCGCCAGGGACAGGGACCCTCCTTC. This sequence encodes CASSLRQGQGPSF.

Only a few counts were recorded for this clone. The chain couples TRBV5-1 to TRBJ1-2; D might be TRBD1 (5 bases). Trimming took 0 bases from V and 9 from J, leaving 18 bases between them. The CDR3 consists of 15 residues. Per germline, CDR1 SGHRS and CDR2 YFSETQ. The CDR3 sequence: CASSLVRRDYLSYTF. CDR3 in DNA: TGCGCCAGCAGCTTGGTGAGGAGGGACTATTTGAGCTACACCTTC.

The chain employs TRBV19 and TRBJ1-1, with a weak D call TRBD1 (6 bases). The V and J ends lost 6 bases and 6 bases respectively, with 11 bases between them. CDR3 length: 12 amino acids. Germline V gene sequence: CDR1 LNHDA, CDR2 SQIVND (reference sequence). The CDR3 sequence: CASRYRDAEAFF. The CDR3 DNA reads TGTGCCAGTAGATACAGGGACGCTGAAGCTTTCTTT.

The chain employs TRBV9 and TRBJ2-1; D is uncertain. CDR1 and CDR2 (germline): SGDLS, YYNGEE. The CDR3 sequence is 15 residues long. Trimming pared 2 bases from V and 3 bases from J, leaving 12 bases between. This chain's CDR3 is CASSVSSASYNEQFF. The CDR3 DNA reads TGTGCCAGCAGCGTCTCATCAGCTAGCTACAATGAGCAGTTCTTC. The complete variable domain, with remaining parts taken from reference TRBV9 and TRBJ2-1, reads DSGVTQTPKHLITATGQRVTLRCSPRSGDLSVYWYQQSLDQGLQFLIQYYNGEERAKGNILERFSAQQFPDLHSELNLSSLELGDSALYFCASSVSSASYNEQFFGPGTRLTVL.

The chain employs TRBV6-1 and TRBJ2-1; D gene uncertain. Deletions cut 0 bases from V and 2 bases from J, with 11 bases between. Germline lookup yields CDR1 MNHNS and CDR2 SASEGT. This CDR3 spans 16 amino acids. The CDR3 is CASSEAVQATYNEQFF. The CDR3, as DNA: TGTGCCAGCAGTGAAGCGGTGCAGGCTACCTACAATGAGCAGTTCTTC.

V gene TRBV7-3 combines with J gene TRBJ2-6; a possible D gene is TRBD1 (6 bases). The germline V gene encodes CDR1 SGHTA and CDR2 FQGTGA. The length of the CDR3 is 17 residues. V was clipped by 0 bases and J by 1 base, with 10 bases between them. The CDR3 coding sequence is TGTGCCAGCAGCTTAACACAGGGAGCTTCTGGGGCCAACGTCCTGACTTTC. Translation gives CASSLTQGASGANVLTF.

This clone was recorded a few times. The chain has TRBV5-1 and TRBJ2-5; D might be TRBD2 (5 bases). CDR3 length: 16 residues. Germline V gene lookup returns CDR1 SGHRS and CDR2 YFSETQ. The V gene lost 0 bases and the J gene lost 2 bases, with 14 bases spanning the gap. The CDR3 sequence: CASSLGGLSEQETQYF. CDR3 in DNA: TGCGCCAGCAGCTTGGGAGGGTTGAGTGAGCAAGAGACCCAGTACTTC.

This chain uses TRBV15 with TRBJ1-1; D is ambiguous. The CDR3 length is 14 residues. Germline loops: CDR1 LNHNV, CDR2 YYDKDF (reference sequence). V dropped 0 bases and J dropped 0 bases, with 5 bases sitting between them. CDR3 sequence: CATSRDFMNTEAFF. Written as DNA, the CDR3 is TGTGCCACCAGCAGAGATTTTATGAACACTGAAGCTTTCTTT.